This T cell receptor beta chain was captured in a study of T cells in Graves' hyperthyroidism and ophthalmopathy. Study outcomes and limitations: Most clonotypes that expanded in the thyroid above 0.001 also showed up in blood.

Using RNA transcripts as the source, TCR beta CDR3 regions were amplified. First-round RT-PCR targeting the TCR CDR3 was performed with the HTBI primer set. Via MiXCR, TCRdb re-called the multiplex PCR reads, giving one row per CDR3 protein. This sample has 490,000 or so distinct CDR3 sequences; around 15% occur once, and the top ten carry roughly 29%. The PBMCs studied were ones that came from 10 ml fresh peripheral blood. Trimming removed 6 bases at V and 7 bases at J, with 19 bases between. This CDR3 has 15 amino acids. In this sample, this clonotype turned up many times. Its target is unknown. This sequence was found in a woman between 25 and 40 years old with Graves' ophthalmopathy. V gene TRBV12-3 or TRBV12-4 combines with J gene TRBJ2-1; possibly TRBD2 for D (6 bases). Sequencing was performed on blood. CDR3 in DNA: TGTGCCAGCAGCCTTGGGGCGGGACGTCAGAATGAGCAGTTCTTC. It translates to CASSLGAGRQNEQFF.